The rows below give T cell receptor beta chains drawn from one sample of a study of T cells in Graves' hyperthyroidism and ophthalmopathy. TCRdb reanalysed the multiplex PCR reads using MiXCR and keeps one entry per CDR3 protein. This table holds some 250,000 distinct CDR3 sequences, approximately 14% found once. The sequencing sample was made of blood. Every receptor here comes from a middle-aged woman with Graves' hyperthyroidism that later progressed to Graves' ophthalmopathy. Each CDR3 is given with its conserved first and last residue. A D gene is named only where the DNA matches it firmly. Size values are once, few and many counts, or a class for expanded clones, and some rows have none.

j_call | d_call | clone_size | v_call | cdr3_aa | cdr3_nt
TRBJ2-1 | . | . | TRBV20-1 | CSVQHYNEQFF | TGCAGTGTTCAGCACTATAATGAGCAGTTCTTC
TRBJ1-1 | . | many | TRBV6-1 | CASSKGRNPVDTEAFF | TGTGCCAGCAGTAAGGGGCGCAACCCGGTGGACACTGAAGCTTTCTTT
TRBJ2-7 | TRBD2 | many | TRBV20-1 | CSARPSGPYEQYF | TGCAGTGCTAGACCTAGCGGCCCCTACGAGCAGTACTTC
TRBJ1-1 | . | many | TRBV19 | CASRAQGYTEAFF | TGTGCCAGTAGGGCGCAGGGTTACACTGAAGCTTTCTTT
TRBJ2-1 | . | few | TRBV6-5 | CASSYGMSSYNEQFF | TGTGCCAGCAGTTACGGGATGAGCTCCTACAATGAGCAGTTCTTC
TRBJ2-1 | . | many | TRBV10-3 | CAISTSRLDNEQFF | TGTGCCATCAGTACGAGTCGACTAGACAATGAGCAGTTCTTC
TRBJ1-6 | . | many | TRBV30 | CAWSGLMRGNSPLHF | TGTGCCTGGTCGGGATTAATGCGTGGAAATTCACCCCTCCACTTT
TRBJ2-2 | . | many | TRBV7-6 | CASSSSVRDRNTGELFF | TGTGCCAGCAGCTCTTCTGTGAGGGACCGGAACACCGGGGAGCTGTTTTTT
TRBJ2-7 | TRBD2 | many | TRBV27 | CASSLVSGPYYEQYF | TGTGCCAGCAGTTTGGTTAGCGGGCCTTATTACGAGCAGTACTTC
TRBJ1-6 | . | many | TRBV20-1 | CSASGSRGGPLHF | TGCAGTGCTAGCGGTAGCAGGGGAGGACCCCTCCACTTT
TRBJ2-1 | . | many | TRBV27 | CASSFGQTYNEQFF | TGTGCCAGCAGTTTTGGACAGACCTACAATGAGCAGTTCTTC
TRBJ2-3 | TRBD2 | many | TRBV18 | CASSSQTSGGGTDTQYF | TGTGCCAGCTCATCACAGACTAGCGGGGGAGGCACAGATACGCAGTATTTT
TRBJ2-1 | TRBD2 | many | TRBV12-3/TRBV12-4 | CASLRQRDFNEQFF | TGTGCCAGCCTGCGCCAGCGGGACTTCAACGAGCAGTTCTTC
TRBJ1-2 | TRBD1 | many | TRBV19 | CASSIPRRQGTYGYTF | TGTGCCAGTAGTATACCCCGAAGACAGGGTACCTATGGCTACACCTTC
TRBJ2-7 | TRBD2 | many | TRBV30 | CAWAREGKQHYEQYF | TGTGCCTGGGCCAGGGAGGGGAAACAGCACTACGAGCAGTACTTC
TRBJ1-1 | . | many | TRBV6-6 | CASSYSSGANTEAFF | TGTGCCAGCAGTTACTCGTCCGGGGCCAACACTGAAGCTTTCTTT
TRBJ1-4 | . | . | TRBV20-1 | CSAREGVLGKLFF | TGCAGTGCAAGGGAGGGGGTATTGGGAAAACTGTTTTTT
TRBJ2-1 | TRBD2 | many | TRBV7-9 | CASRRTSGTIPNNEQFF | TGTGCCAGCAGACGGACTAGCGGGACAATACCGAACAATGAGCAGTTCTTC
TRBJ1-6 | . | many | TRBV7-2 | CASSLGEGNNSPLHF | TGTGCCAGCAGCTTAGGGGAGGGGAATAATTCACCCCTCCACTTT
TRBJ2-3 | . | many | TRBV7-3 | CASSWRGAPDTQYF | TGTGCCAGCAGCTGGAGGGGGGCACCAGATACGCAGTATTTT
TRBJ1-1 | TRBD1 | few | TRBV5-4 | CASRMTGTGVAEAFF | TGTGCCAGCAGGATGACCGGGACAGGGGTAGCTGAAGCTTTCTTT
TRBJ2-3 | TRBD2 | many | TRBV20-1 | CSATGTSGRALDTQYF | TGCAGTGCTACTGGGACTAGCGGGAGGGCCCTGGATACGCAGTATTTT
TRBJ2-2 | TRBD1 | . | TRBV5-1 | CASSWTGGGGELFF | TGCGCCAGCAGCTGGACAGGGGGCGGCGGGGAGCTGTTTTTT
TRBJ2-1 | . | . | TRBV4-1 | CASSQDISRDNEQFF | TGCGCCAGCAGCCAAGATATCTCGCGGGACAATGAGCAGTTCTTC
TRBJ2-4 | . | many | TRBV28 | CASSLDYLFKNIQYF | TGTGCCAGCAGTTTGGATTACCTATTTAAAAACATTCAGTACTTC
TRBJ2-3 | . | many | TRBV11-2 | CASSHTGTAGWYSTDTQYF | TGTGCCAGCAGTCACACCGGTACGGCGGGATGGTATAGCACAGATACGCAGTATTTT
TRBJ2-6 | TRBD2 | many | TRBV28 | CASSLLAGSGANVLTF | TGTGCCAGCAGTTTACTAGCGGGCTCTGGGGCCAACGTCCTGACTTTC
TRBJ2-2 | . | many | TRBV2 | CASSDPPDTRVWPGELFF | TGTGCCAGCAGTGACCCCCCGGATACTAGAGTGTGGCCCGGGGAGCTGTTTTTT
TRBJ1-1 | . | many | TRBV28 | CASSLYGAPNTEAFF | TGTGCCAGCAGTTTATATGGGGCCCCGAACACTGAAGCTTTCTTT
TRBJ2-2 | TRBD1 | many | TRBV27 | CASSPRQGKNTGELFF | TGTGCCAGCAGTCCACGACAGGGAAAGAACACCGGGGAGCTGTTTTTT